This TCR beta chain was recorded in a study of cytomegalovirus exposure and HLA in healthy donors (dated by TCRdb to the late 2010s). For the study in its entirety: According to an earlier analysis of around 600 of the donors, some 170 million T cells yielded 95 million to 140 million unique TCR beta sequences and about 300 Gb of sequence data. To predict cytomegalovirus infection status, the study brought together high-throughput TCR immunosequencing, statistical association of individual TCRs with disease status, and machine learning. A handful of DR-DQ haplotypes were handled as single units for association and clustering because linkage in the cohort was strong. To decide whether each TCR beta V gene segment behaved as functional or pseudogenic, an earlier analysis of some 540 of the donors relied on high-throughput TCR beta sequencing. Donor age, sex, ethnicity and CMV serostatus were compiled alongside the repertoire data. The T cell repertoires of around 670 subjects were profiled by immunosequencing and related to cytomegalovirus serostatus. The aim of the study was to test whether cataloging public T cell receptors could identify signatures of past pathogen exposure. HLA typing included class I and class II loci at four-digit resolution. The number of typed donors differed by locus: roughly 629-640 for A, B, C, DRB1 and DQB1; 522 for DQA1; approximately 600 for DPA1; and some 450 for DPB1. In the later analysis, no new phenotypic data were used to find candidate immune exposures; instead, reliance was placed on TCR beta sequences and their occurrence across donors. In addition to the first cohort of 666 subjects, a separate validation cohort of 120 different subjects was used. Of the 300 to 500 genotyped donors, approximately 80% were placed in the genetic ancestry cluster associated with self-reported Caucasian donors. A later genetic analysis used genome-wide SNP genotypes for about 55% of the 666 donors, treating that subset as a discovery cohort. All discovery cohort repertoires had been generated on a single sequencing platform. On average, about 200,000 unique TCR beta nucleotide sequences were sequenced per donor among about 400 genotyped donors of the cohort, with roughly 19% of those sequences being non-productive. About 320 gigabases of sequencing data and approximately 80 million unique TCR sequences were included in an early release covering about 620 HLA-typed donors. A later analysis re-analyzed previously published TCR beta repertoires from roughly 600 donors and added high-resolution HLA genotyping to study TCR occurrence patterns.

As concerns this clone: There is no known antigen for this receptor. One base away there is no much larger clone; base qualities are not given.

The cohort comprised 550 to 700 healthy bone marrow donors. At the time of sampling, every cohort member was nominally healthy, though immune exposures that went unrecorded were likely present. The donor tested CMV seronegative, placing the donor among the 350 to 400 seronegative members of the cohort. A peripheral blood sample was collected from each donor, and TCR beta sequencing was performed on peripheral blood mononuclear cells. Genomic DNA was extracted from the blood cell samples with the Qiagen DNeasy Blood Extraction Kit. V is reduced by 0 bases and J by 1 base, leaving a spacing of 6 bases between them. Counted from cysteine to phenylalanine, this CDR3 has 14 amino acids. The sequence is cut down to CDR3 DNA, 42 bases in frame from base 1. Per the germline V gene, SQVTM is the CDR1 and ANQGSEA is the CDR2. On the study overall, not on this receptor specifically: In vitro tests confirmed that a few of the cytomegalovirus-associated TCR beta chains recognize cytomegalovirus antigens. In this cohort, only TCR beta chains were sequenced, and detectable features were limited by the absence of alpha or paired-chain data. In a later genetic analysis, a missense DCLRE1C variant was associated with V-gene and J-gene trimming of TCR beta chains, and the association was replicated in an independent cohort. Specific HLA alleles were associated with more than 15,000 TCR beta sequences at a false discovery rate of 0.05 in a later analysis. Strong co-occurrence of HLA alleles, especially DR and DQ, made assigning TCR associations to individual alleles difficult. A total of roughly 160 TCR beta chains were listed by the study as associated with cytomegalovirus. Some IMGT-functional V segments, including TRBV6-2 and TRBV6-3, could not be told apart with the 87-base-pair reads, so those segments were excluded. A later analysis found that HLA-associated TCR beta chains were more clonally expanded and had lower generation probabilities than equally common non-associated chains. Because counts were too low, more than 15 rarely observed V segments, including chromosome 9 orphons, were left out of the earlier analysis of approximately 500 of the donors. A later analysis found that most CMV-associated TCR beta chains appeared HLA-restricted, with HLA associations seemingly driven largely by CMV exposure. According to a later analysis, TCR association rates differed among HLA loci, with DRB1 alleles showing the most associated TCRs and HLA-C alleles showing the fewest. Correlated functional status among segregating V segments might reflect linkage disequilibrium, but an unknown experimental factor could not be ruled out. According to a later genetic analysis, donors in an Asian-associated ancestry cluster had fewer N-insertions in productive TCRs than the approximately 670-donor mean. The authors suggested that the approach could potentially be extended to other disease states and immunological phenotypes. Most TCR sequences were seen in very few donors, while some public TCRs were found in many individuals. The presence/absence analyses assumed that sequencing depth was roughly uniform across donors, and that assumption may not be true. In an earlier analysis of fewer than 750 of the donors, most TCR beta V segments were observed in productive rearrangements about 87% or about 30% of the time, broadly matching IMGT annotations. The classifier was reported to diagnose cytomegalovirus status with high specificity and sensitivity in both the original cohort and the validation cohort. Several of the top co-occurrence clusters appeared to be linked to parvovirus B19, influenza, CMV and Epstein-Barr virus, according to a later analysis. A further reported finding was that TCR beta sequences accurately predicted the HLA-A and HLA-B alleles for most subjects in the first cohort. A group of highly shared sequence variants was considered likely to be a technical artifact of the sequencing pipeline. Because HLA typing was missing for some donors at each locus, association tests included only the typed subset. The only immune exposure information available for the cohort was CMV serostatus.

The library was made by the immunoSEQ multiplex PCR assay. For the multiplex PCR, a mixture combining 60 forward primers for TCR Vbeta segments and 13 reverse primers for TCR Jbeta segments was used. The CDR3 region of rearranged TCR beta genes was amplified from genomic DNA with a multiplex PCR assay. Amplified TCR beta libraries were sequenced as 87-base-pair reads on the Illumina HiSeq System. The authors processed their data as follows. A later analysis tallied 75 million to 95 million unique TCR beta chains across the 666 repertoires, and roughly 11 million of those chains were shared by two or more donors. To remove PCR and sequencing errors, raw reads were error-corrected and collapsed into unique sequences using a nearest-neighbor algorithm that merged closely related sequences. Alignment of CDR3 sequences to IMGT reference sequences was used to assign V, D and J gene segments. Each retained sequence needed at least a six-nucleotide match to both a V gene segment and a J gene segment. A rearrangement counted as productive if the CDR3 had no stop codons and remained in frame with V and J, and every other rearrangement counted as non-productive. CDR3 was defined by IMGT convention, running from the second conserved V-encoded cysteine to the conserved J-encoded phenylalanine. Sequences without an unambiguous match to a single V gene segment were excluded from the earlier analysis of a few hundred of the donors. In an earlier analysis of several hundred of the donors, V segments were called functional above 56.7% productive rearrangements and were called segregating when the between-donor standard deviation exceeded 5%. To diagnose cytomegalovirus status from the catalog of TCR beta chain sequences, a statistical classification framework was built. V and J gene assignment, in a later analysis, came from comparing TCR nucleotide sequences with IMGT/GENE-DB human TR gene sequences. Using the TCRdist pipeline, a later analysis assigned CDR3 sequences along with most-parsimonious VDJ recombination scenarios. A later analysis defined each TCR beta chain by its CDR3 amino acid sequence plus V-gene family, and excluded reads lacking a unique V-gene family. As a way to deal with suspected cross-contamination and a sequencing artifact, a later analysis dropped more than 500 nucleotide sequences that were highly shared and had low generation probability. In a later analysis, a clonal expansion index for each public chain was calculated from normalized within-repertoire ranks of inferred template counts. A later analysis computed generation probabilities with a VDJ recombination model fitted to out-of-frame rearrangements, and checked the results against IGoR. In a later analysis, hypergeometric tests were used to score TCR-TCR, TCR-HLA and TCR-CMV co-occurrence, with a repertoire-size bias correction applied to TCR pairs. In a later analysis, false discovery rates were estimated by permuting HLA or CMV assignments 20 times. In a later analysis, co-occurring TCRs were grouped using DBSCAN, with TCRdist sequence similarity added in when clustering inside HLA-allele-positive subsets. Co-occurrence clustering excluded repertoires with fewer than 30,000 or more than 120,000 public chains, plus five with anomalous nucleotide sharing. Not all clones reach the TCRdb copy of this immuneACCESS table, which keeps in-frame sequences only. Checked studies attribute under half of the gap to unresolved V genes and leave the rest unexplained. V, J and clone size are those of that table, while D and trimming were read from the DNA. For this sample the table gives 150,000 to 200,000 clones, of which around 88% were detected only once. About 2% of the sample lies in the top ten.

Recombination linked TRBV29-1 to TRBJ2-2, with the D segment identity uncertain. The clonotype originates from a woman under 30 in good health and CMV-seronegative. Sequenced: PBMCs. The nucleotide sequence is TGCAGCGTTGAAGAGACAAGGAACACCGGGGAGCTGTTTTTT. This is translated as CSVEETRNTGELFF.